This is a list of T cell receptor beta chains from one sample in a study of CD8 T cells in Susac syndrome. TCRdb re-called the immunoSEQ multiplex PCR reads with MiXCR, one entry per CDR3 protein. The sample lists 210,000 or so distinct CDR3 sequences; about 94% were seen once. The specimen sequenced was CD4+ T cells from PBMCs. The receptors here all came from a human donor with Susac syndrome. CDR3s include the opening cysteine and the closing phenylalanine or tryptophan. A D gene is named only where the DNA matches it firmly. For some rows the clone size is stated as once, few or many, or as a class when expanded; others skip it.

J	V	size	D	DNA	CDR3
TRBJ2-7	TRBV30	-	-	TGTGCCTGGAGCCTCGGACAAGACGAGCAGTACTTC	CAWSLGQDEQYF
TRBJ1-1	TRBV2	-	-	TGTGCCAGCAGTGAGGGCGGGGTTGTTAGGAGGGGCACTGAAGCTTTCTTT	CASSEGGVVRRGTEAFF
TRBJ2-3	TRBV9	-	-	TGTGCCAGCAGCGTAGATGAGGGGGATGGGGATACGCAGTATTTT	CASSVDEGDGDTQYF
TRBJ2-7	TRBV7-2	few	TRBD2	TGTGCCAGCAGCTCTCGGACTAGCGGACACGAGCAGTACTTC	CASSSRTSGHEQYF
TRBJ2-1	TRBV10-3	-	TRBD2	TGTGCCATCAGACCCAGCGGGGGGGTCTACAATGAGCAGTTCTTC	CAIRPSGGVYNEQFF
TRBJ1-1	TRBV7-8	-	-	TGTGCCAGCAGCTTAGCGGGGGATGGTGAAGCTTTCTTT	CASSLAGDGEAFF
TRBJ1-2	TRBV25-1	-	TRBD1	TGTGCCAGCAGAAAGGATCCAGGGGGCGCGGACTATGGCTACACCTTC	CASRKDPGGADYGYTF
TRBJ2-6	TRBV9	-	-	TGTGCCAGCAGCCCAGAGGTGGGAACTGGGGCCAACGTCCTGACTTTC	CASSPEVGTGANVLTF
TRBJ2-7	TRBV25-1	once	-	TGTGCCAGCAGTGACAGGCCGACCTACGAGCAGTACTTC	CASSDRPTYEQYF
TRBJ2-5	TRBV3-1	-	TRBD2	TGTGCCAGCAGCCCCTGGATAGCGGGCGTACCAACCCAAGAGACCCAGTACTTC	CASSPWIAGVPTQETQYF
TRBJ1-6	TRBV5-4	once	-	TGTGCCAGCAGCCCTTCGAGTGGGGGAAATTCACCCCTCCACTTT	CASSPSSGGNSPLHF
TRBJ1-1	TRBV7-9	-	TRBD1	TGTGCCAGCAGCCAACAGGATTTCACGGGGGACAGGGACTCTGAAGCTTTCTTT	CASSQQDFTGDRDSEAFF
TRBJ2-7	TRBV29-1	-	-	TGCAGCGTTGTTTGGGGATATCGCTACGAGCAGTACTTC	CSVVWGYRYEQYF
TRBJ1-5	TRBV30	-	-	TGTGCCTGGAGTCCCTCTGGACGTCGCAATCAGCCCCAGCATTTT	CAWSPSGRRNQPQHF
TRBJ1-2	TRBV6-2/TRBV6-3	-	-	TGTGCCAGCAGTTCCACCCGGGACATCCTTTGGGGCTACACCTTC	CASSSTRDILWGYTF
TRBJ1-1	TRBV27	-	-	TGTGCCAGCAGTTCCCCAGTGGGGAAGGGTGAAGCTTTCTTT	CASSSPVGKGEAFF
TRBJ2-5	TRBV6-6	-	-	TGTGCCAGCAGTGCTGAAGAGACCCAGTACTTC	CASSAEETQYF
TRBJ2-7	TRBV19	once	TRBD1	TGTGCCAGTAGTTCAAGGCTGACAGGGATTGACTACGAGCAGTACTTC	CASSSRLTGIDYEQYF
TRBJ1-6	TRBV27	-	-	TGTGCCAGCAGTTTCTCCAGGGAATTATCCAATTCACCCCTCCACTTT	CASSFSRELSNSPLHF
TRBJ2-7	TRBV11-3	-	TRBD2	TGTGCCAGCAGCTTACGGGAGGGGTGGTACGAGCAGTACTTC	CASSLREGWYEQYF
TRBJ1-2	TRBV28	-	-	TGTGCCAGTGGACAGCCAGCTTACGACTACACCTTC	CASGQPAYDYTF
TRBJ1-5	TRBV20-1	-	-	TGCAGTGCTATATTTCCGGACCCATCCCATCAGCCCCAGCATTTT	CSAIFPDPSHQPQHF
TRBJ1-5	TRBV20-1	-	TRBD1	TGCAGTGCTAAGTGGACAGGGTCGTTCAATCAGCCCCAGCATTTT	CSAKWTGSFNQPQHF
TRBJ1-2	TRBV30	-	TRBD1	TGTGCCTGGACCCCAGGGACAGCTATCTATGGCTACACCTTC	CAWTPGTAIYGYTF
TRBJ1-4	TRBV4-3	-	-	TGCGCCAGCAGCCAAAACGGGCTAACCGAAAAACTGTTTTTT	CASSQNGLTEKLFF
TRBJ1-2	TRBV6-6	-	-	TGTGCCAGCAGTTATTCGTCGGACTATGGCTACACCTTC	CASSYSSDYGYTF
TRBJ2-5	TRBV6-5	-	-	TGTGCCAGCAGTTACCACGACGAGAGGGGACAAGAGACCCAGTACTTC	CASSYHDERGQETQYF
TRBJ2-6	TRBV4-2	-	-	TGTGCCAGCAGCCAAGAAAGTCAGGGGAGGGGGGCCAACGTCCTGACTTTC	CASSQESQGRGANVLTF
TRBJ1-2	TRBV5-1	-	-	TGCGCCAGCAGCTTGGACAGGAACCTTAACTATGGCTACACCTTC	CASSLDRNLNYGYTF
TRBJ1-1	TRBV6-2/TRBV6-3	-	TRBD1	TGTGCCAGCAGTTACGCGGACAGGCTGAACACTGAAGCTTTCTTT	CASSYADRLNTEAFF
TRBJ2-7	TRBV25-1	-	TRBD1	TGTGCCAGCAGTGCCGAAGGGACAGGGCTATACGAGCAGTACTTC	CASSAEGTGLYEQYF
TRBJ1-1	TRBV29-1	-	-	TGCAGCGTCGAAGGAGTGAACACTGAAGCTTTCTTT	CSVEGVNTEAFF
TRBJ2-1	TRBV6-6	-	-	TGTGCCAGCAGTTACCGGACTCCTAGCTCCTACAATGAGCAGTTCTTC	CASSYRTPSSYNEQFF